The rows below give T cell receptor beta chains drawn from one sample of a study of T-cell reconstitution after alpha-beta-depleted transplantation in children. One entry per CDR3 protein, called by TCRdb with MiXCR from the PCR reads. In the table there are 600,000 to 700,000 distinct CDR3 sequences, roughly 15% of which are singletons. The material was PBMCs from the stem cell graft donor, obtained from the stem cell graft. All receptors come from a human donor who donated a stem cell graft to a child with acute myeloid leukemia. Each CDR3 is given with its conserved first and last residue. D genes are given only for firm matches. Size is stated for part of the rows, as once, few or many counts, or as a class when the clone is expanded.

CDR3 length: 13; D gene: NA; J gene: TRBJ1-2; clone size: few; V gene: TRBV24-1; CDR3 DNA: TGTGCCACCAGCTCCGGAGGTAACTATGGCTACACCTTC; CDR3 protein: CATSSGGNYGYTF
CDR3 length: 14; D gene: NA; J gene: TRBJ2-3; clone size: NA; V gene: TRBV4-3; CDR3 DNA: TGCGCCAGCAGCCAATCTCGAGGGCCCAATACGCAGTATTTT; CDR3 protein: CASSQSRGPNTQYF
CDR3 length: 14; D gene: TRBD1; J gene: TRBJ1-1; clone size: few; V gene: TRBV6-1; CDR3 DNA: TGTGCCAGCAGTGAACAGGGGGCCTACACTGAAGCTTTCTTT; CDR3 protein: CASSEQGAYTEAFF
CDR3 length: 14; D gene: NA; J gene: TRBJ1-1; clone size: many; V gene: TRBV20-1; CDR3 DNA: TGCAGTGCTACAAGGCCCCTACCGAACACTGAAGCTTTCTTT; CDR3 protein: CSATRPLPNTEAFF
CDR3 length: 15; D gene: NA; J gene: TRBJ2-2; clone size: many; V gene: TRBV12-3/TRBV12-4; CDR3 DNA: TGTGCCAGCGGGCCGGGCACACCAAACACCGGGGAGCTGTTTTTT; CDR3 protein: CASGPGTPNTGELFF
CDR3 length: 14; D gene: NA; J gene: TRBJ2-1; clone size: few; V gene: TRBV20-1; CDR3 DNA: TGCAGTGCTAGCGGGGGGCCGGCCTACAATGAGCAGTTCTTC; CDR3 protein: CSASGGPAYNEQFF
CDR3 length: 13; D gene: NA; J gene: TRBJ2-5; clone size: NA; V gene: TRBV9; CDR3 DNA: TGTGCCAGCAGCGGGACAGTTAAAGAGACCCAGTACTTC; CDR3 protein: CASSGTVKETQYF
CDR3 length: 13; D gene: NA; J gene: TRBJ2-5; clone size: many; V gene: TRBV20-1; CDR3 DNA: TGCAGTGCTTCCGGGGGCGGAGGGGAGACCCAGTACTTC; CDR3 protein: CSASGGGGETQYF
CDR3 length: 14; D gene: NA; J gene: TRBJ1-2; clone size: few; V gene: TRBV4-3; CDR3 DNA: TGCGCCAGCAGCCAAGATGCCAGCAAGGATGGCTACACCTTC; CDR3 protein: CASSQDASKDGYTF
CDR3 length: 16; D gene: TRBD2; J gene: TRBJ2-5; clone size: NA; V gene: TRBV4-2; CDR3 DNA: TGTGCCAGCAGCCAAGCTAGCGGGGGGGCCTTGAAGACCCAGTACTTC; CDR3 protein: CASSQASGGALKTQYF
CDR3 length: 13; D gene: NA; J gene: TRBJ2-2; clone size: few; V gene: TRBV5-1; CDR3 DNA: TGCGCCAGCAGGGGGTCGGACACCGGGGAGCTGTTTTTT; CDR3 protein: CASRGSDTGELFF
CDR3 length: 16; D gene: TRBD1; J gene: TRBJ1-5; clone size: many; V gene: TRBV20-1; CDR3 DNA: TGCAGTGCTGGGGACAGGGAGGGTTATAGCAATCAGCCCCAGCATTTT; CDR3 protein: CSAGDREGYSNQPQHF
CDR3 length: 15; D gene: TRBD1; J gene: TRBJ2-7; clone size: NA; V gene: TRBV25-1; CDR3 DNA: TGTGCCAGCAGTGGCCCCCGGGACAGAAACTACGAGCAGTACTTC; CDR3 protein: CASSGPRDRNYEQYF
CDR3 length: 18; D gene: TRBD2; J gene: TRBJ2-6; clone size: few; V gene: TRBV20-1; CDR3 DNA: TGCAGTGCTTCCCTCCCTGGAGCGGGGGACTCTGGGGCCAACGTCCTGACTTTC; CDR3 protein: CSASLPGAGDSGANVLTF
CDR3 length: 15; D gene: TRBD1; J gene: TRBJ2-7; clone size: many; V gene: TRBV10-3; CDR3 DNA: TGTGCCATCAGTGAGACCTCAGGGGGCCGCGAATGGCAGTACTTC; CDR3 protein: CAISETSGGREWQYF
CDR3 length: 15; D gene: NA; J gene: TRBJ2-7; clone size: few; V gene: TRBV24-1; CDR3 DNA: TGTGCCACCAGTGATTCCGGGATATCTTCCTACGAGCAGTACTTC; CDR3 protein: CATSDSGISSYEQYF
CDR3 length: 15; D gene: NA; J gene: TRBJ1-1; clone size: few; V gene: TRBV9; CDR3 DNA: TGTGCCAGCAGCGTAGCGGGGGCCGTGGGGACTGAAGCTTTCTTT; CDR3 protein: CASSVAGAVGTEAFF
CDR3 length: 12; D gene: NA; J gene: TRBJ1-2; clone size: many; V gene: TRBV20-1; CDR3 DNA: TGCAGTGCAAGGGACCTAAACTATGGCTACACCTTC; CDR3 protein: CSARDLNYGYTF
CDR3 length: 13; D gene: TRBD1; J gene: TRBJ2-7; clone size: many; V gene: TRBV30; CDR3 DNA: TGTGCCTGGGGGGGCAGGGGGTCGGACGAGCAGTACTTC; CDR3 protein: CAWGGRGSDEQYF
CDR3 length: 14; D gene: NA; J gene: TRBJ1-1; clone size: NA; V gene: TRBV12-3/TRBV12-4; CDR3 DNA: TGTGCCAGCAGTTTAAGGGGGGGCTCCACTGAAGCTTTCTTT; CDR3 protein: CASSLRGGSTEAFF
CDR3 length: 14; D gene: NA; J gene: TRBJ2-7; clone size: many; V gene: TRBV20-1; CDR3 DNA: TGCAGTGCTAGAGCCTTACAGCCACAAAGAGGGCAGTACTTC; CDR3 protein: CSARALQPQRGQYF
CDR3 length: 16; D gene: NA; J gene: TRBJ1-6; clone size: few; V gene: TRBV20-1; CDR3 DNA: TGCAGTGCCACAAGGACACCACGCTCCTATAATTCACCCCTCCACTTT; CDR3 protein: CSATRTPRSYNSPLHF
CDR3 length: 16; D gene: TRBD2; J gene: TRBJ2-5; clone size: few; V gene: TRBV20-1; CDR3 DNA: TGCAGTGTTAGCCAGGACCCGGCGGGGGTTCAAGAGACCCAGTACTTC; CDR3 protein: CSVSQDPAGVQETQYF
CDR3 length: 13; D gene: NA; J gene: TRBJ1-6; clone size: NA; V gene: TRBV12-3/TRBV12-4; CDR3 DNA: TGTGCCAGCACCTCCCAGGGGAATTCACCCCTCCACTTT; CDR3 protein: CASTSQGNSPLHF